This record covers a single T cell receptor (beta chain). The antigen it binds to is not known. No base-level quality is on record; no much larger clone is a single base apart. For CDR1 and CDR2, the germline V gene lists KGHSH and LQKENI. Its CDR3 holds 17 amino acids, cysteine through phenylalanine. Left in the record is the CDR3 DNA by itself, 51 bases read in frame from the first base. V and J are truncated by 0 bases and 3 bases respectively, leaving an intervening sequence of 14 bases. This entry belongs to a study of T cell repertoires in cytomegalovirus infection (dated by TCRdb to the late 2010s). Regarding the study in general: Alongside well-studied HLA-B-restricted epitopes, the peptide stimulations were aimed at recently identified HLA-C-restricted CMV epitopes, whose presentation resists viral immunomodulation. The HLA type of each donor mattered for the analysis, because public TCR beta signatures pointed to carriage of CMV infection along with the matching HLA type.

Overall results and qualifications from the work: In both this cohort and an independent cohort of 352 donors, the cumulative frequency of public TCR beta family members distinguished carriers of CMV infection plus the relevant HLA type. The ex vivo response was dominated by HLA-C-restricted CMV-specific TCR beta clonotypes, which also provided the single most frequent clonotype in two of eight donors.

Sample treatment or condition, as interpreted from the label and publication: in vitro stimulation with specific CMV peptide epitopes to enrich CMV-specific T cells. Sequencer: Illumina HiSeq 1500. Using fastp trimming at Q25 and MiXCR clonotype assembly, TCRdb reanalyzed the public sequencing data and kept in-frame beta chains. Rows are unified per CDR3 protein, each entry keeping the most common DNA and genes. For this sample the table gives 550,000 to 850,000 distinct CDR3 sequences, of which roughly 36% were detected only once. The top ten clonotypes cover 18% of the sample. The starting material was cultured PBMCs, obtained from culture after CMV antigen stimulation. The sequence came from a human donor in good health (CMV status not recorded). Some clones in this sample may be carry-over from other donors' samples. The rearranged chain carries TRBV18 and TRBJ1-4, with the D gene not confidently named. CDR3 loop: CASSPPGGMEANEKLFF. The base sequence is TGTGCCAGCTCACCACCGGGTGGGATGGAGGCTAATGAAAAACTGTTTTTT. Full variable domain (CDR3 extended with the reference TRBV18 and TRBJ1-4 proteins): NAGVMQNPRHLVRRRGQEARLRCSPMKGHSHVYWYRQLPEEGLKFMVYLQKENIIDESGMPKERFSAEFPKEGPSILRIQQVVRGDSAAYFCASSPPGGMEANEKLFFGSGTQLSVL.